This T cell receptor (beta chain) was documented in a study of tumor-infiltrating lymphocytes in primary liver carcinoma. Study overall: Patients had primary liver carcinoma treated by surgical resection. Staged T1-T3 N0M0, the tumors had sizes that ranged from about 4 to 10 cm across.

Starting material of 400 to 600 ng total RNA yielded TCR beta cDNA via a constant-region primer. TCR beta libraries came from three nested multiplex PCR rounds using slightly modified ARM-PCR. The first two PCR rounds, roughly 10 cycles each, used TRBV1-TRBV30 forward primers and a C-beta reverse primer. Each CDR3 protein is one row after TCRdb ran MiXCR on the multiplex PCR reads. This sample carries some 190,000 distinct CDR3 sequences, approximately 60% of them seen once, and the ten largest clones take under 75%. With 5 bases clipped from V and 0 bases from J, the junction kept 11 bases outside the gene matches. The CDR3 is 17 residues long. Germline CDR1 reads SGHAT; CDR2 reads FQNNGV. Alongside blood RNA obtained from unsorted whole blood, germline DNA was also extracted. Patients had chronic HBV infection and were treatment-naive. General observations from the study: CD4+ and CD8+ repertoires could not be compared in these unsorted bulk samples.

About this clonotype: The antigen is undetermined. It may be a read error: a sequence one base away is much more abundant.

Sequencing input: peripheral blood. This chain links TRBV11-2 with TRBJ1-2, with 8 bases lining up with TRBD1. The clonotype originates from a man aged 35 to 55 with primary liver carcinoma and hepatitis B virus infection. The CDR3 is CASSLQGDVFTNYGYTF. The CDR3 DNA reads as TGTGCCAGCAGCCTACAGGGGGACGTTTTTACTAACTATGGCTACACCTTC.